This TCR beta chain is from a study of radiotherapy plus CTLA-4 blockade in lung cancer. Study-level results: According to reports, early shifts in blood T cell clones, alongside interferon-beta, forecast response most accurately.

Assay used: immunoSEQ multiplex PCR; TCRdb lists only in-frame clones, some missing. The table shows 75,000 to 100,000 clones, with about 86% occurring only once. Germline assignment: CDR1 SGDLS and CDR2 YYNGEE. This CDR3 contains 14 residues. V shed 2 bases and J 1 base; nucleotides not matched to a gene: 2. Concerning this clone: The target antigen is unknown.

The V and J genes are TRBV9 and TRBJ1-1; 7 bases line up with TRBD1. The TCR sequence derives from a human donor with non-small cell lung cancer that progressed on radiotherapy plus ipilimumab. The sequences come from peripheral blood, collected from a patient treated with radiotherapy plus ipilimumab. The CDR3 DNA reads TGTGCCAGCAGCGTTCAGGGGGGGAACACTGAAGCTTTCTTT. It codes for CASSVQGGNTEAFF.